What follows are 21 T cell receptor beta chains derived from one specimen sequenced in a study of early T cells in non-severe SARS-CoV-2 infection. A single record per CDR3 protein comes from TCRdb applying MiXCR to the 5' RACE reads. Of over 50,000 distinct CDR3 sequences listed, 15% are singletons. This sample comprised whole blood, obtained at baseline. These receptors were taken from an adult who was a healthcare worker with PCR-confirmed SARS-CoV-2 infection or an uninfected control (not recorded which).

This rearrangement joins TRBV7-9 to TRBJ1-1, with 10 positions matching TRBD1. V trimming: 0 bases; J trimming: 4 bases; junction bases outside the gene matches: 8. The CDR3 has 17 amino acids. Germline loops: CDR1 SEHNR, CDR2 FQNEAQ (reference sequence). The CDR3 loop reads CASSLAFGQGVSTEAFF. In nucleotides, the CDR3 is TGTGCCAGCAGCTTAGCTTTCGGACAGGGGGTAAGCACTGAAGCTTTCTTT.

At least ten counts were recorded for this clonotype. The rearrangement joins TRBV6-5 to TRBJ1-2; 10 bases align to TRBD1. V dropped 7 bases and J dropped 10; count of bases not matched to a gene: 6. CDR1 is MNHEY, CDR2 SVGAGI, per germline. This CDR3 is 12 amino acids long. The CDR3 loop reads CASTGTGVFYTF. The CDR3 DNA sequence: TGTGCCAGCACCGGGACAGGGGTTTTCTACACCTTC.

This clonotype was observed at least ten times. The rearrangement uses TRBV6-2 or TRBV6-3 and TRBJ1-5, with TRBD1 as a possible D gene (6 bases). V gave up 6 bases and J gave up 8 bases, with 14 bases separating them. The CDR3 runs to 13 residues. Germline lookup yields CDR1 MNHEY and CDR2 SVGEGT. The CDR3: CASRDRRSEPQHF. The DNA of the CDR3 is TGTGCCAGCAGAGACAGGCGGAGCGAGCCCCAGCATTTT.

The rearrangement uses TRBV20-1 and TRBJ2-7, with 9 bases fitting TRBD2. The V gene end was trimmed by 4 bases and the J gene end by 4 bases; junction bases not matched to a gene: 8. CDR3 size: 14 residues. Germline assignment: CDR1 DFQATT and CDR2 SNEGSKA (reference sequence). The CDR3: CSATPGSGSYEQYF. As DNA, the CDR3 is TGCAGTGCTACCCCGGGTAGCGGGAGTTACGAGCAGTACTTC.

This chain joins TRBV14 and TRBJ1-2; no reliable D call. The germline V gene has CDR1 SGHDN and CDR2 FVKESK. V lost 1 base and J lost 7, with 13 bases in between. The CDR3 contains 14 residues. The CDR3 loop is CASSQGRVLSGYTF. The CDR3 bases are TGTGCCAGCAGCCAAGGCCGGGTTCTAAGTGGCTACACCTTC.

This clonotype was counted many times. CDR3 loop: CSVERGTGELFF. In nucleotides, the CDR3 is TGCAGCGTAGAAAGGGGGACCGGGGAGCTGTTTTTT. This chain joins TRBV29-1 and TRBJ2-2; the D gene is possibly TRBD1 (6 bases). The CDR3 is 12 residues long. Germline CDR1 is SQVTM and CDR2 is ANQGSEA. V shed 6 bases and J shed 5 bases, with 10 bases lying between them.

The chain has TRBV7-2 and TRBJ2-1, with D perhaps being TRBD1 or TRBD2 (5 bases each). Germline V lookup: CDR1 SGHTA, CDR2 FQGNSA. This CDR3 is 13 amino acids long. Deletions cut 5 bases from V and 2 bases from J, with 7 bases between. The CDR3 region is CASSGGPYNEQFF. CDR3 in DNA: TGTGCCAGCAGCGGGGGACCCTACAATGAGCAGTTCTTC.

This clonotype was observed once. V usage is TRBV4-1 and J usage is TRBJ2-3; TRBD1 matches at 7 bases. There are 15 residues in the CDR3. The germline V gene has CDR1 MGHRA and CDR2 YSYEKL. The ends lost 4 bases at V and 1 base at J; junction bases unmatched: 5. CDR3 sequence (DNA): TGCGCCAGCAGCCTCAAAGGGGGCGGCACAGATACGCAGTATTTT. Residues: CASSLKGGGTDTQYF.

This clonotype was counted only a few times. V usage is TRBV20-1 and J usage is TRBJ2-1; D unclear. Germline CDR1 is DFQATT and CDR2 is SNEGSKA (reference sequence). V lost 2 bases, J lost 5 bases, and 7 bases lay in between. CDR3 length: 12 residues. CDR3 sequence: CSARPINNEQFF. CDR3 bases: TGCAGTGCTAGACCGATTAACAATGAGCAGTTCTTC.

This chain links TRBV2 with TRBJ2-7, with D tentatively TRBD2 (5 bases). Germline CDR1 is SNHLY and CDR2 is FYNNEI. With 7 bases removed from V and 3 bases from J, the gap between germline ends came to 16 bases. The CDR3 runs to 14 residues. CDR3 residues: CASTPQRRDYEQYF. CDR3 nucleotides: TGTGCCAGCACTCCCCAGCGGAGAGACTACGAGCAGTACTTC.

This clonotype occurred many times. The CDR3 sequence is CSARGGLDTGELFF. The CDR3 nucleotides are TGCAGTGCTAGAGGGGGGTTGGACACCGGGGAGCTGTTTTTT. This chain links TRBV20-1 with TRBJ2-2; D may match TRBD1 or TRBD2 (5 bases each). Germline lookup yields CDR1 DFQATT and CDR2 SNEGSKA (reference sequence). V gave up 1 base and J gave up 3 bases, with 9 bases separating them. This CDR3 has 14 residues.

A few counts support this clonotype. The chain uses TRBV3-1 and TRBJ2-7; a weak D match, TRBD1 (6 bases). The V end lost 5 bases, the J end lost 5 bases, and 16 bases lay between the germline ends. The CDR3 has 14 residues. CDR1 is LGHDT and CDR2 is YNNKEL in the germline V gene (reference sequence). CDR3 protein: CASSTGLGRHEQYF. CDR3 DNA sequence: TGTGCCAGCAGCACAGGGCTCGGTCGCCACGAGCAGTACTTC.

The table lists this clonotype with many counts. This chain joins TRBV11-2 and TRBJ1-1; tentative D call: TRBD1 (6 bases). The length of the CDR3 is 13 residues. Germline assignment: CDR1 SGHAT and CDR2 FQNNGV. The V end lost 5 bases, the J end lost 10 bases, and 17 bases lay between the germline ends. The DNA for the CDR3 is TGTGCCAGCAGCCCCGGACACCTAGGGGGAGCTTTCTTT. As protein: CASSPGHLGGAFF.

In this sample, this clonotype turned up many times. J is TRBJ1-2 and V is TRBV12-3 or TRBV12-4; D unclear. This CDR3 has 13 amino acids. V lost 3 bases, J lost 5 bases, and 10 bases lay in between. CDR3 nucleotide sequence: TGTGCCAGCAGTTTGGCAACCCCTTATGGCTACACCTTC. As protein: CASSLATPYGYTF.

This CDR3 reads CSVPRGASEKLFF. The CDR3 nucleotides read TGCAGTGTCCCCCGGGGGGCGAGTGAAAAACTGTTTTTT. V and J are TRBV20-1 and TRBJ1-4; D may be TRBD1 (6 bases). Deletions cut 7 bases from V and 7 bases from J, with 16 bases between. The germline V gene encodes CDR1 DFQATT and CDR2 SNEGSKA (reference sequence). This CDR3 is built from 13 residues.

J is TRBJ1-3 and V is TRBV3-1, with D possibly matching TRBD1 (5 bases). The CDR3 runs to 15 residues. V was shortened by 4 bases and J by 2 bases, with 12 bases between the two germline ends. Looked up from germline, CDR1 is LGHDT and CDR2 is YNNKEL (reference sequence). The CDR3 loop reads CASSPGWGTGNTIYF. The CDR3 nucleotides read TGTGCCAGCAGCCCAGGTTGGGGCACTGGAAACACCATATATTTT.

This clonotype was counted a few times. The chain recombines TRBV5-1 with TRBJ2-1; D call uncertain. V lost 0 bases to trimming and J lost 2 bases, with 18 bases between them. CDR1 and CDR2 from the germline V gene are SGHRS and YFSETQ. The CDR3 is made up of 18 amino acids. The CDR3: CASSLGSSRVITYNEQFF. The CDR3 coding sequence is TGCGCCAGCAGCTTGGGGTCATCACGGGTCATCACCTACAATGAGCAGTTCTTC. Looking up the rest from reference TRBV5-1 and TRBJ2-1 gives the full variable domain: KAGVTQTPRYLIKTRGQQVTLSCSPISGHRSVSWYQQTPGQGLQFLFEYFSETQRNKGNFPGRFSGRQFSNSRSEMNVSTLELGDSALYLCASSLGSSRVITYNEQFFGPGTRLTVL.

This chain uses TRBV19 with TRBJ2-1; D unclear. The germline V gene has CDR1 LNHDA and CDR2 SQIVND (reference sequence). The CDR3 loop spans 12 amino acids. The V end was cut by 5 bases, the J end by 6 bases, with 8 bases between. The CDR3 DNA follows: TGTGCCAGTAGTTTGCGAGCCAATGAGCAGTTCTTC. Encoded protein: CASSLRANEQFF.

The DNA of the CDR3 is TGTGCCAGCAGCTTAGAACAGGGTAGCACAGATACGCAGTATTTT. Its protein is CASSLEQGSTDTQYF. The chain combines TRBV7-8 with TRBJ2-3, with D tentatively TRBD1 (6 bases). This CDR3 has 15 residues. Trimming took off 1 base at V and 0 bases at J, with 8 bases between the two ends. Per germline, CDR1 SGHVS and CDR2 FQNEAQ.

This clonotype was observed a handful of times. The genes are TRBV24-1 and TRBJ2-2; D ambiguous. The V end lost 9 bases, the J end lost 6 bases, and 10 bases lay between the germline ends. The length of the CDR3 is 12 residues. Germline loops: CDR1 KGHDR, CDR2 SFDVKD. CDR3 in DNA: TGTGCCACCGGGGAAGGCGCCGGGGAGCTGTTTTTT. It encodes CATGEGAGELFF.

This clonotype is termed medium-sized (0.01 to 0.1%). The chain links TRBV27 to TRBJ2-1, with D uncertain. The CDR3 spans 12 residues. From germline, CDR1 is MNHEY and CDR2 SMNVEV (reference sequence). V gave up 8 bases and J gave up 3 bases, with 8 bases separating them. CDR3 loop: CASWDLYNEQFF. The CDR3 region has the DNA TGTGCCAGCTGGGATCTCTACAATGAGCAGTTCTTC.